These 15 T cell receptor beta chains were sequenced from one sample in a study of spatial heterogeneity in lung cancer. Study results and caveats: Tumor mutation counts were tracked by expanded intratumoral alpha and beta TCR counts.

Their cognate antigens are unknown. TCRdb analysed the 5' RACE reads with MiXCR anew, one entry per CDR3 protein. The table shows approximately 3,200 distinct CDR3 sequences, with 4.5% to 5.5% occurring only once. Specified time point: sample taken at primary tumor resection. Specimen: lung tumor tissue, collected at surgery. The origin of the receptors is a female donor with early-stage non-small cell lung cancer.

This clonotype is classed as medium-sized. For a library built for alpha chains, this beta chain is a stray read; little rests on its size. This chain connects TRBV20-1 to TRBJ1-2, with D tentatively TRBD1 (6 bases). This CDR3 has 13 amino acids. Germline values: CDR1 DFQATT, CDR2 SNEGSKA (reference sequence). Deletions cut 5 bases from V and 7 bases from J, with 17 bases between. CDR3 in amino acids: CSARTDRLAGYTF. The CDR3, as DNA: TGCAGTGCTCGGACAGACCGTTTAGCTGGCTACACCTTC.

Judged by abundance, this clonotype is medium-sized. With the library built for alpha chains, this beta chain is off target and its frequency is not meaningful. The V and J genes are TRBV9 and TRBJ2-1, with 7 nucleotides matching TRBD2. Trimming cost V 2 bases and J 6 bases; bases outside gene matches: 11. The germline CDR1 and CDR2 sequences are SGDLS and YYNGEE. The CDR3 spans 16 residues. The CDR3 here is CASSVSNFLAGNEQFF. CDR3 nucleotides: TGTGCCAGCAGCGTGTCCAATTTTTTAGCGGGCAATGAGCAGTTCTTC.

This clonotype is categorized as medium-sized (0.01 to 0.1%). Found in a library prepared for alpha chains, this beta chain is an off-target read, and its abundance has little meaning. V and J are TRBV29-1 and TRBJ2-2; D is uncertain. This CDR3 is built from 15 residues. Trimming took off 0 bases at V and 0 bases at J, with 8 bases between the two ends. CDR1 is SQVTM, CDR2 ANQGSEA, per germline. Written as DNA, the CDR3 is TGCAGCGTTGAAGATGGTACCGCGAACACCGGGGAGCTGTTTTTT. Its translation is CSVEDGTANTGELFF.

In its sample, this clonotype is medium-sized. As an off-target read in a library built for alpha chains, this beta chain has a frequency of little significance. The V and J genes are TRBV5-1 and TRBJ2-1; D tentatively fits TRBD1 or TRBD2 (5 bases each). In germline, CDR1 is SGHRS, CDR2 YFSETQ. The CDR3 totals 12 residues. Trimming cost V 1 base and J 8 bases, with 7 bases left between them. CDR3 sequence (DNA): TGCGCCAGCAGCTTGCGGGGCGATGAGCAGTTCTTC. Its translation is CASSLRGDEQFF.

Within the sample, this clonotype is medium-sized (0.01 to 0.1%). This beta chain represents an off-target read in a library built for alpha chains; its size is of limited meaning. This sequence joins TRBV12-3 or TRBV12-4 and TRBJ1-6; D is unclear. Trimming took 1 base from V and 7 from J, leaving 8 bases between them. There are 14 residues in the CDR3. The CDR3 DNA reads TGTGCCAGCAGTTTAGGGTCCCAAAATTCACCCCTCCACTTT. Protein sequence: CASSLGSQNSPLHF.

This clonotype rates as medium-sized. As an off-target read in a library built for alpha chains, this beta chain has a frequency of little significance. J is TRBJ2-7 and V is TRBV5-4, with TRBD1 matching 10 bases. The CDR3 totals 18 residues. The junction had 17 bases not matched to a gene; V was cut back by 4 bases and J by 4 bases. Germline CDR1 SGHNT, CDR2 YYREEE (reference sequence). The CDR3 DNA sequence: TGTGCCAGCAGCCCAGAGAATATTGGACAGGGGGTCGGTTACGAGCAGTACTTC. Encoded protein: CASSPENIGQGVGYEQYF.

By proportion, this clonotype is medium-sized. This beta chain came through as a stray read in a library set up for alpha chains, and its size says little. The V and J genes are TRBV6-1 and TRBJ2-6; TRBD2 matches 8 bases. The CDR3 consists of 15 residues. Looked up from germline, CDR1 is MNHNS and CDR2 is SASEGT. Germline trimming cut 2 bases from V and 4 bases from J; bases unmatched to any gene: 1. CDR3 region: CASSERGGGANVLTF. For the CDR3, the DNA is TGTGCCAGCAGTGAACGGGGGGGAGGGGCCAACGTCCTGACTTTC.

This clonotype was observed many times. The library was designed around alpha chains, so this beta chain is a stray read whose abundance carries little weight. The V gene is TRBV11-1, the J gene TRBJ1-1; TRBD1 aligns across 12 bases. V shed 1 base, J shed 5 bases, and the junction held 8 bases outside the gene matches. This CDR3 is 17 amino acids long. CDR1 is SGHAT, CDR2 FQDESV, per germline (reference sequence). For the CDR3, the DNA is TGTGCCAGCAGCTTAGACACCGGGACAGGGGGCGGAACTGAAGCTTTCTTT. It specifies CASSLDTGTGGGTEAFF.

This clonotype is medium-sized (0.01 to 0.1%) by share. Because this beta chain is a stray read in a library intended to capture alpha chains, its abundance should not be given much weight. V is TRBV6-2 or TRBV6-3 and J is TRBJ2-5, with TRBD1 identical over 11 bases. The length of the CDR3 is 15 residues. V was clipped by 1 base and J by 4 bases; unmatched bases: 2. Germline V gene sequence: CDR1 MNHEY, CDR2 SVGEGT. CDR3 residues: CASSYYGTGGETQYF. Here the CDR3 DNA reads TGTGCCAGCAGTTACTACGGGACAGGGGGAGAGACCCAGTACTTC.

This clonotype was seen repeatedly, ten times or more. The library was prepared for alpha chains; this beta chain is a stray read, so its frequency means little. The chain links TRBV28 to TRBJ2-7; D tentatively fits TRBD1 or TRBD2 (5 bases each). The CDR3 consists of 13 residues. Between the trimmed V and J ends, which lost 6 bases and 4 bases, there was a span of 13 bases. The germline V gene has CDR1 MDHEN and CDR2 SYDVKM. The CDR3 nucleotides are TGTGCCAGCAGGGGGACGGTGACTTACGAGCAGTACGTC. This gives the protein CASRGTVTYEQYV.

By share, this clonotype counts as medium-sized (0.01 to 0.1%). This beta chain came through as a stray read in a library set up for alpha chains, and its size says little. V usage is TRBV29-1 and J usage is TRBJ2-3; a possible D gene is TRBD2 (7 bases). Germline lookup yields CDR1 SQVTM and CDR2 ANQGSEA. CDR3 length: 12 residues. The ends were cut back, 8 bases at V and 6 bases at J, with 15 bases in the middle. The CDR3 reads CSSTRGADTQYF. For the CDR3, the DNA is TGCAGCTCGACTCGGGGGGCGGATACGCAGTATTTT.

Concerning this clonotype: Because this beta chain is a stray read in a library intended to capture alpha chains, its abundance should not be given much weight. V gene TRBV5-1 combines with J gene TRBJ2-3; no clear D gene. Germline V gives CDR1 SGHRS, CDR2 YFSETQ. The CDR3 is made up of 14 amino acids. V was pared by 6 bases and J by 2 bases, with 13 bases between. The CDR3 reads CASTAALLTDTQYF. In DNA, the CDR3 is TGCGCCAGCACCGCGGCCCTTCTCACAGATACGCAGTATTTT.

This clonotype is categorized as medium-sized. This beta chain is a stray sequence in a library constructed for alpha chains; its clone size is not meaningful. This sequence joins TRBV13 and TRBJ2-1; TRBD2 aligns across 8 bases. Germline CDR1 and CDR2: PRHDT and FYEKMQ (reference sequence). The CDR3 is 14 residues long. J lost 6 bases, V lost 0 bases, and 1 base had no gene match. As DNA, the CDR3 is TGTGCCAGCAGCTTAGGGGGACTAGTCAATGAGCAGTTCTTC. Amino acids: CASSLGGLVNEQFF.

Sample share makes this clonotype medium-sized. This beta chain was picked up by a library intended for alpha chains and is off target, so its count carries little meaning. The V and J genes are TRBV4-2 and TRBJ2-7, with D perhaps matching TRBD2 (6 bases). Per germline, CDR1 LGHNA and CDR2 YNFKEQ. CDR3 size: 13 residues. Trimming shortened V by 2 bases and J by 6 bases, and 11 bases separated the two germline ends. CDR3 sequence reads: CASSQWREAEQYF. The CDR3 nucleotides are TGTGCCAGCAGCCAATGGCGGGAAGCCGAGCAGTACTTC.

This clonotype was seen repeatedly, ten times or more. Within a library made for alpha chains, this beta chain is off target, and its count is uninformative. The CDR3 spells CASSLGGGTNEKLFF. The CDR3 nucleotides read TGTGCCAGCAGCCTTGGGGGCGGGACTAATGAAAAACTGTTTTTT. The chain has TRBV12-3 or TRBV12-4 and TRBJ1-4; D is possibly TRBD1 (6 bases). This CDR3 region has 15 residues. The V end was cut by 6 bases, the J end by 2 bases, with 13 bases between.